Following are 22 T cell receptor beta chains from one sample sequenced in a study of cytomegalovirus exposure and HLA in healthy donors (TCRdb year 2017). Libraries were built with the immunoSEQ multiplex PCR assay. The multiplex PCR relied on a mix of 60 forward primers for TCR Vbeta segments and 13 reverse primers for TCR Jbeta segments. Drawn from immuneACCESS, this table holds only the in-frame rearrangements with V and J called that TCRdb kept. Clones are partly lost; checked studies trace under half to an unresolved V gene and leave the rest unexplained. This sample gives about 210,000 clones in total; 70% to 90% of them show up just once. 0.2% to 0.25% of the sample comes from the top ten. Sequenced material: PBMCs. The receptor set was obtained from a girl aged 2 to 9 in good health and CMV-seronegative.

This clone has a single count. CDR3 loop: CASNTGGQEKLFF. CDR3 nucleotide sequence: TGTGCCAGTAATACAGGGGGTCAGGAAAAACTGTTTTTT. The V call is TRBV2, the J call TRBJ1-4, with 8 bases matching TRBD1. With V trimmed by 9 bases and J by 8 bases, 8 bases remained unmatched. Germline lookup yields CDR1 SNHLY and CDR2 FYNNEI. The CDR3 spans 13 residues. The entire variable domain, with the rest obtained from reference TRBV2 and TRBJ1-4, is as follows: EPEVTQTPSHQVTQMGQEVILRCVPISNHLYFYWYRQILGQKVEFLVSFYNNEISEKSEIFDDQFSVERPDGSNFTLKIRSTKLEDSAMYFCASNTGGQEKLFFGSGTQLSVL.

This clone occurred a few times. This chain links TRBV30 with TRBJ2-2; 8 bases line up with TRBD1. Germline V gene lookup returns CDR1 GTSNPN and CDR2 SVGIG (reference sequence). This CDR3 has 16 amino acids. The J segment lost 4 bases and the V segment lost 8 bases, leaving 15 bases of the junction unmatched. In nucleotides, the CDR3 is TGTGCCGGAACGCAGGGGGCGCGAGGCAGCACCGGGGAGCTGTTTTTT. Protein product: CAGTQGARGSTGELFF.

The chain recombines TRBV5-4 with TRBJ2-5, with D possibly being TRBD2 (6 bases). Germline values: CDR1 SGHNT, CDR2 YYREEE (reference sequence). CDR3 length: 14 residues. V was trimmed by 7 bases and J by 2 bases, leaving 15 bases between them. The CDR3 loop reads CASGTGGSQETQYF. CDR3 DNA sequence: TGTGCCAGCGGGACCGGGGGAAGTCAAGAGACCCAGTACTTC.

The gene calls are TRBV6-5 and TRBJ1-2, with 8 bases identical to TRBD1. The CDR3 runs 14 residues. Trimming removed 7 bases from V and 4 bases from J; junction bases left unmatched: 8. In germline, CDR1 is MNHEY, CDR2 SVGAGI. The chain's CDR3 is CASTLGTGSYGYTF. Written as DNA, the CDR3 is TGTGCCAGCACCTTAGGGACAGGAAGCTATGGCTACACCTTC.

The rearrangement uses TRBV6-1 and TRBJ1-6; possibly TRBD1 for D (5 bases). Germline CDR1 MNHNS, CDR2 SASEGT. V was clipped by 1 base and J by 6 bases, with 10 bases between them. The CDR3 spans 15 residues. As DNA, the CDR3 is TGTGCCAGCAGTGAAGTGGGGGGAACTAATTCACCCCTCCACTTT. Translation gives CASSEVGGTNSPLHF.

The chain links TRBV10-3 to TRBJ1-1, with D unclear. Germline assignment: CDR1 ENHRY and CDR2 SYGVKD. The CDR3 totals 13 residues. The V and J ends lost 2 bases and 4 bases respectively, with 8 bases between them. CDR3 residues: CAISEERGTEAFF. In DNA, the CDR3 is TGTGCCATCAGTGAGGAGCGGGGCACTGAAGCTTTCTTT.

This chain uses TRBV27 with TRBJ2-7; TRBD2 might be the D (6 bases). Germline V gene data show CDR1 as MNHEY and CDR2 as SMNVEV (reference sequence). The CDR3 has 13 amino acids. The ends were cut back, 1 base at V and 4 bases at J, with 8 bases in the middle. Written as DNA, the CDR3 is TGTGCCAGCAGTTTATATGCGGGGTACGAGCAGTACTTC. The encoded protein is CASSLYAGYEQYF.

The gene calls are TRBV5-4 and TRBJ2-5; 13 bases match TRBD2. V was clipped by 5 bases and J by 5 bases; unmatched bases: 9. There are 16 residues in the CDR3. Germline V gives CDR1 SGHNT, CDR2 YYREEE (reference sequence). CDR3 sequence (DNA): TGTGCCAGCAGTTCGACTAGCGGGGGGAGTCTTGAGACCCAGTACTTC. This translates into CASSSTSGGSLETQYF.

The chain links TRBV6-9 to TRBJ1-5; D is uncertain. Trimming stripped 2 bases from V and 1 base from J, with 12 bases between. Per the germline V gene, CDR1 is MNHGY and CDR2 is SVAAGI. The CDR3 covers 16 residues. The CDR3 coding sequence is TGTGCCAGCAGTTATCCCTTACCGCAGAGCAATCAGCCCCAGCATTTT. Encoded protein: CASSYPLPQSNQPQHF.

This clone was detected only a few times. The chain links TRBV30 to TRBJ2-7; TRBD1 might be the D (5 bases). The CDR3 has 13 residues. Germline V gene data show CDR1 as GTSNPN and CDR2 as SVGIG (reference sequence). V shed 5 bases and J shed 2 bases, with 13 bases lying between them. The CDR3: CAWGKGPAYEQYF. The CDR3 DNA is TGTGCCTGGGGTAAGGGGCCCGCCTACGAGCAGTACTTC.

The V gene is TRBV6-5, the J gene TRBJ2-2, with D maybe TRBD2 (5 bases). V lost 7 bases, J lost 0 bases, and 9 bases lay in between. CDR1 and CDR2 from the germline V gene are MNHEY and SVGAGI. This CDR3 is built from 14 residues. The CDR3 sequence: CASMNGANTGELFF. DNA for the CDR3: TGTGCCAGCATGAACGGGGCGAACACCGGGGAGCTGTTTTTT.

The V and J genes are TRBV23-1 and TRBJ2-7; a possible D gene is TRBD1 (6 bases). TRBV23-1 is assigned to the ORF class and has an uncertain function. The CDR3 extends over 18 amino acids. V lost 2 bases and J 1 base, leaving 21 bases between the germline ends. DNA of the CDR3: TGCGCCAGCAGTCAACAAGAACCCGACAGGCTAGAATCCTACGAGCAGTACTTC. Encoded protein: CASSQQEPDRLESYEQYF.

CDR3 in amino acids: CASSLAVISGANVLTF. The CDR3 nucleotides read TGCGCCAGCAGCTTGGCCGTAATCTCTGGGGCCAACGTCCTGACTTTC. V is TRBV5-1 and J is TRBJ2-6; no clear D gene. The germline V gene has CDR1 SGHRS and CDR2 YFSETQ. The CDR3 is 16 residues long. V lost 0 bases to trimming and J lost 0 bases, with 7 bases between them. Full variable domain (missing parts from reference TRBV5-1 and TRBJ2-6): KAGVTQTPRYLIKTRGQQVTLSCSPISGHRSVSWYQQTPGQGLQFLFEYFSETQRNKGNFPGRFSGRQFSNSRSEMNVSTLELGDSALYLCASSLAVISGANVLTFGAGSRLTVL.

Here the CDR3 DNA reads TGCGCCAGCAGCAAGGGACAAAGCTCCTACAATGAGCAGTTCTTC. The encoded protein is CASSKGQSSYNEQFF. This chain uses TRBV5-1 with TRBJ2-1; a possible D gene is TRBD1 (6 bases). Germline CDR1 and CDR2: SGHRS and YFSETQ. The ends were cut back, 4 bases at V and 0 bases at J, with 11 bases in the middle. The CDR3 contains 15 residues.

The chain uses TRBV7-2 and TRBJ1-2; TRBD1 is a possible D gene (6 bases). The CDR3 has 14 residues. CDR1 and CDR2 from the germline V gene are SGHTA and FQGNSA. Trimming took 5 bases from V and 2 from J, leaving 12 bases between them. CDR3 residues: CASSAQQGNYGYTF. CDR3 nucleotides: TGTGCCAGCAGCGCGCAACAGGGCAACTATGGCTACACCTTC.

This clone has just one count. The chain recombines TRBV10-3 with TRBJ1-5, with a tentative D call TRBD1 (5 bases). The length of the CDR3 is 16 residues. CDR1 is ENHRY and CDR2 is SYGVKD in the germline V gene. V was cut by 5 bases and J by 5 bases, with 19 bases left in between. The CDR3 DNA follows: TGTGCCATCAGTAGTGGTGGGGTGGTGGGGCATCAGCCCCAGCATTTT. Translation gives CAISSGGVVGHQPQHF.

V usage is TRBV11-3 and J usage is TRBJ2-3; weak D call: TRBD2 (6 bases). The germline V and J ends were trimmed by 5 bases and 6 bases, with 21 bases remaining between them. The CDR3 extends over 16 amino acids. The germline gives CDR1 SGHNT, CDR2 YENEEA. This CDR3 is CASSPQGSGGVDTQYF. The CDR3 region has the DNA TGTGCCAGCAGCCCCCAAGGTAGCGGTGGGGTGGATACGCAGTATTTT.

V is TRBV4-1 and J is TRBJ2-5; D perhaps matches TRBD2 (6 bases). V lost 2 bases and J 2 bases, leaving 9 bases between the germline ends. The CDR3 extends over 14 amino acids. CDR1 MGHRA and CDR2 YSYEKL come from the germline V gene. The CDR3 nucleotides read TGCGCCAGCAGCCAAACACTAGCACAAGAGACCCAGTACTTC. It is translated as CASSQTLAQETQYF.

CDR3 region: CASRPGTSGVTDTQYF. For the CDR3, the DNA is TGTGCCAGCAGACCAGGGACTAGCGGGGTGACAGATACGCAGTATTTT. The genes are TRBV2 and TRBJ2-3; 13 bases are shared with TRBD2. CDR1 is SNHLY, CDR2 FYNNEI, per germline. The CDR3 is 16 amino acids. Trimming at V came to 6 bases and at J to 3 bases, leaving 6 bases not matched to a gene.

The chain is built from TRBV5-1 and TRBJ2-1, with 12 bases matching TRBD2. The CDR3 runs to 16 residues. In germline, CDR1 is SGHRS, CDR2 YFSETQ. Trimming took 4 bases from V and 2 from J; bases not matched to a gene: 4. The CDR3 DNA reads TGCGCCAGCAGCCCTAGCGGGGGGGGGCCCTACAATGAGCAGTTCTTC. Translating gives CASSPSGGGPYNEQFF.

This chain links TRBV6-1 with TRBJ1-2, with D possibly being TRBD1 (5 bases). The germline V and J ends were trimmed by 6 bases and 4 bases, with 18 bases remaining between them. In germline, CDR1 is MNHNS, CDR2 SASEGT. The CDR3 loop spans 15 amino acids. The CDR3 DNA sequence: TGTGCCAGCAGCGAGTATCAGGGAAGGCTCTATGGCTACACCTTC. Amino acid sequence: CASSEYQGRLYGYTF.

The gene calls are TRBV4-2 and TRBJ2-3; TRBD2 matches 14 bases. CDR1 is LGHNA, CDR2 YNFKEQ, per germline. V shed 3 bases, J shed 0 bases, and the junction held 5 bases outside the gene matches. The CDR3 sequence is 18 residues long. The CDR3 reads CASSQAGTSGGSTDTQYF. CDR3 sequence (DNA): TGTGCCAGCAGCCAGGCCGGGACTAGCGGGGGTAGCACAGATACGCAGTATTTT.